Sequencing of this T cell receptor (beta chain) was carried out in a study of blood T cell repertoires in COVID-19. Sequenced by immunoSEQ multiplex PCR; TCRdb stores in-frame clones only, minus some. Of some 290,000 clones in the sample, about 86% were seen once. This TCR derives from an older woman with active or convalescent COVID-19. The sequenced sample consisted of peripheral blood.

The CDR3 reads CAWSRGNYGYTF. CDR3 bases: TGTGCCTGGAGTAGGGGGAACTATGGCTACACCTTC. J is TRBJ1-2 and V is TRBV30; a weak D match, TRBD1 (6 bases). From germline, CDR1 is GTSNPN and CDR2 SVGIG (reference sequence). The CDR3 covers 12 residues. Trimming stripped 2 bases from V and 2 bases from J, with 6 bases between.